The 30 T cell receptor beta chains below come from one sample, sequenced in a study of blood T cells in healthy people across ages. PCR was performed a second time for roughly 7 to 12 cycles using a sample-barcoded 5' primer and a J-beta primer mix. From the 5' RACE reads, TCRdb called clonotypes with MiXCR, one entry per CDR3 protein. The sample comprises 1.8 million or so distinct CDR3 sequences, around 42% of which are singletons, and 20% to 25% rests with the top ten. Sample: blood. The receptors derive from a human donor in good health.

V is TRBV5-1 and J is TRBJ2-5; either TRBD1 or TRBD2 may supply D (5 bases each). The DNA matches TRBJ2-7 better at its end, which makes the J call doubtful. The germline gives CDR1 SGHRS, CDR2 YFSETQ. The CDR3 runs 18 residues. The CDR3 here is CASSLAEDTSSGSYEQYF. CDR3 nucleotide sequence: TGCGCCAGCAGCTTGGCAGAGGACACCTCTTCGGGGTCTTACGAGCAGTACTTC.

The CDR3 sequence is CASSPVGSGGTTDTQYF. In DNA form, the CDR3 reads TGTGCCAGCAGTCCCGTTGGTAGCGGGGGGACCACAGATACGCAGTATTTT. The chain employs TRBV4-2 and TRBJ2-3, with 10 nucleotides matching TRBD2. The CDR3 is 17 residues long. Germline assignment: CDR1 LGHNA and CDR2 YNFKEQ. J gave up 2 bases and V 6 bases, and 11 bases lay outside the gene matches.

This clonotype was recorded a few times. The CDR3 here is CASSLTGKLDEQYF. The CDR3 nucleotides read TGTGCCAGCAGTCTGACAGGGAAGTTAGACGAGCAGTACTTC. The chain carries TRBV28 and TRBJ2-7; 7 bases are a match to TRBD1. This CDR3 has 14 residues. V shed 5 bases and J 5 bases; nucleotides not matched to a gene: 9. The V gene's germline CDR1 is MDHEN and CDR2 SYDVKM.

This clonotype was detected only a few times. CDR3 amino acids: CASSRSQGDFSGANVLTF. Written as DNA, the CDR3 is TGCGCCAGCAGCCGTAGTCAGGGGGATTTCTCTGGGGCCAACGTCCTGACTTTC. This chain joins TRBV4-3 and TRBJ2-6, with 7 bases matching TRBD1. CDR3 length: 18 amino acids. J lost 0 bases, V lost 4 bases, and 9 bases had no gene match. In germline, CDR1 is LGHNA, CDR2 YSLEER.

J is TRBJ1-1 and V is TRBV29-1; 10 bases are a match to TRBD1. Germline loops: CDR1 SQVTM, CDR2 ANQGSEA. CDR3 size: 14 residues. V lost 4 bases to trimming and J lost 6 bases; unmatched junction nucleotides: 8. CDR3 nucleotide sequence: TGCAGCGTTGTAATGACAGGGGGCATAGCTGAAGCTTTCTTT. It translates to CSVVMTGGIAEAFF.

This chain links TRBV14 with TRBJ2-4; the match to TRBD1 covers 10 bases. The end of the DNA fits TRBJ2-7 better, so the J call may be wrong. The CDR3 loop spans 14 amino acids. Germline V gene data show CDR1 as SGHDN and CDR2 as FVKESK. The CDR3 here is CASSDLWTGGEQYF. For the CDR3, the DNA is TGTGCCAGCAGTGACCTATGGACAGGGGGCGAGCAGTACTTC.

This clonotype was seen only a few times. The chain recombines TRBV6-1 with TRBJ2-5; D perhaps matches TRBD1 (5 bases). Germline lookup yields CDR1 MNHNS and CDR2 SASEGT. The ends were cut back, 6 bases at V and 0 bases at J, with 8 bases in the middle. The CDR3 extends over 13 amino acids. CDR3 amino acids: CASRIQDQETQYF. The CDR3, as DNA: TGTGCCAGCAGGATACAGGACCAAGAGACCCAGTACTTC.

In its sample, this clonotype was seen a few times. The rearrangement links TRBV2 to TRBJ2-5; TRBD2 matches at 11 bases. J lost 5 bases, V lost 3 bases, and 5 bases had no gene match. Germline CDR1 SNHLY, CDR2 FYNNEI. CDR3 length equals 15 residues. CDR3 in DNA: TGTGCCAGCAGTGATAGGGGGACTAGCGGTGAGACCCAGTACTTC. Protein product: CASSDRGTSGETQYF.

This rearrangement joins TRBV12-3 or TRBV12-4 to TRBJ2-1; TRBD2 is a possible D gene (5 bases). Deletions cut 7 bases from V and 7 bases from J, with 8 bases between. CDR3 length: 11 amino acids. CDR3 region: CASKRRNEQFF. The DNA for the CDR3 is TGTGCCAGCAAGCGGCGGAATGAGCAGTTCTTC.

Written as DNA, the CDR3 is TGTGCCAGCAGTTTTCTAGCGGGGGGGCCGGAGACCCAGTACTTC. Its translation: CASSFLAGGPETQYF. V is TRBV28 and J is TRBJ2-5; TRBD2 aligns across 12 bases. The ends lost 3 bases at V and 5 bases at J; junction bases unmatched: 4. CDR1 and CDR2 (germline): MDHEN, SYDVKM. The CDR3 has 15 amino acids.

The chain combines TRBV5-1 with TRBJ1-2; D is ambiguous. V lost 2 bases to trimming and J lost 8 bases, with 10 bases between them. Per the germline V gene, CDR1 is SGHRS and CDR2 is YFSETQ. The CDR3 extends over 12 amino acids. The DNA of the CDR3 is TGCGCCAGCAGCTTAACCCCCTGGGGCTACACCTTC. Protein product: CASSLTPWGYTF. Combining the CDR3 with reference TRBV5-1 and TRBJ1-2 gives the whole variable domain KAGVTQTPRYLIKTRGQQVTLSCSPISGHRSVSWYQQTPGQGLQFLFEYFSETQRNKGNFPGRFSGRQFSNSRSEMNVSTLELGDSALYLCASSLTPWGYTFGSGTRLTVV.

This sequence joins TRBV5-1 and TRBJ2-1; D remains unclear. The CDR3 spans 14 residues. Germline values: CDR1 SGHRS, CDR2 YFSETQ. V was pared by 2 bases and J by 13 bases, with 19 bases between. The CDR3 sequence is CASSFDGRQETQFF. Written as DNA, the CDR3 is TGCGCCAGCAGCTTCGACGGTCGCCAAGAGACCCAGTTCTTC.

The table lists this clonotype with a few counts. The chain carries TRBV28 and TRBJ2-1; 7 bases line up with TRBD1. CDR3 size: 14 residues. V shed 8 bases, J shed 3 bases, and the junction held 7 bases outside the gene matches. The germline V gene encodes CDR1 MDHEN and CDR2 SYDVKM. In DNA, the CDR3 is TGTGCCAGCGAACAGGGGAGTTTCTACAATGAGCAGTTCTTC. As protein: CASEQGSFYNEQFF.

The chain is built from TRBV13 and TRBJ1-2, with D tentatively TRBD1 (5 bases). The ends were cut back, 4 bases at V and 0 bases at J, with 15 bases in the middle. The CDR3 is 16 residues long. Germline V gene data show CDR1 as PRHDT and CDR2 as FYEKMQ (reference sequence). CDR3 DNA sequence: TGTGCCAGCAGCTATGGGGGAAGGGCGGCTAACTATGGCTACACCTTC. It codes for CASSYGGRAANYGYTF.

This clonotype was observed a handful of times. CDR3 nucleotide sequence: TGTGCCAGCAGCGTAGGCCCGGAAGGGGCGGACGAGCAGTACTTC. Translation: CASSVGPEGADEQYF. J is TRBJ2-7 and V is TRBV9; perhaps TRBD1 as D (5 bases). In germline, CDR1 is SGDLS, CDR2 YYNGEE. CDR3 length equals 15 residues. The V gene lost 0 bases and the J gene lost 5 bases, with 15 bases spanning the gap.

In this sample, this clonotype turned up a few times. The rearrangement uses TRBV7-2 and TRBJ1-1, with D hard to call. The CDR3 extends over 13 amino acids. V lost 3 bases and J lost 6, with 11 bases in between. Germline V gene data show CDR1 as SGHTA and CDR2 as FQGNSA. The CDR3 sequence: CASSFETRAEAFF. The CDR3 DNA follows: TGTGCCAGCAGCTTCGAGACTCGCGCTGAAGCTTTCTTT.

The CDR3 region has the DNA TGCGCCAGCAGTGTGGGGGCGGCGGGAGATACGCAGTATTTT. Amino acid sequence: CASSVGAAGDTQYF. The gene calls are TRBV5-1 and TRBJ2-3, with D possibly matching TRBD1 (6 bases). The CDR3 extends over 14 amino acids. Germline CDR1 and CDR2: SGHRS and YFSETQ. V was shortened by 5 bases and J by 5 bases, with 15 bases between the two germline ends.

This clonotype was observed many times. The V gene is TRBV7-6, the J gene TRBJ1-2, with a weak D call TRBD1 (6 bases). This CDR3 contains 14 residues. Germline loops: CDR1 SGHVS, CDR2 FNYEAQ. Trimming took off 5 bases at V and 8 bases at J, with 18 bases between the two ends. CDR3 sequence reads: CASSPQGRVGGYTF. In DNA form, the CDR3 reads TGTGCCAGCAGCCCTCAGGGGAGGGTTGGGGGCTACACCTTC.

This chain joins TRBV9 and TRBJ2-3, with D tentatively TRBD1 (6 bases). The germline gives CDR1 SGDLS, CDR2 YYNGEE. V shed 2 bases and J shed 0 bases, with 10 bases lying between them. This CDR3 spans 15 amino acids. The CDR3 protein is CASSVKGDSTDTQYF. The CDR3 DNA is TGTGCCAGCAGCGTTAAGGGGGACAGCACAGATACGCAGTATTTT.

The rearrangement joins TRBV7-2 to TRBJ1-2; 12 nucleotides match TRBD1. Germline loops: CDR1 SGHTA, CDR2 FQGNSA. V trimming: 6 bases; J trimming: 2 bases; junction bases outside the gene matches: 13. The CDR3 has 18 residues. CDR3 in amino acids: CASSLGGTGGVLNYGYTF. CDR3 DNA: TGTGCCAGCAGTCTTGGGGGGACAGGGGGCGTCTTAAACTATGGCTACACCTTC.

The sample holds a few counts of this clonotype. The gene calls are TRBV7-8 and TRBJ2-2; 8 bases are a match to TRBD2. The V and J ends lost 4 bases and 5 bases, in that order; junction bases with no gene match: 12. The CDR3 is 17 residues long. CDR1 is SGHVS, CDR2 FQNEAQ, per germline. CDR3 residues: CASSSAPGGGATGELFF. The CDR3 nucleotides are TGTGCCAGCAGCTCAGCCCCCGGGGGGGGCGCGACCGGGGAGCTGTTTTTT.

This clonotype has just a few counts. The chain links TRBV27 to TRBJ2-3; perhaps TRBD2 as D (6 bases). Germline V lookup: CDR1 MNHEY, CDR2 SMNVEV (reference sequence). The CDR3 is 17 amino acids. V lost 6 bases, J lost 2 bases, and 21 bases lay in between. In nucleotides, the CDR3 is TGTGCCAGCAGCCCCTTCCGATGGGGGGAGACCACAGATACGCAGTATTTT. This encodes CASSPFRWGETTDTQYF.

A single count supports this clonotype. The chain links TRBV28 to TRBJ2-6; D unclear. V lost 9 bases, J lost 0 bases, and 9 bases lay in between. The germline gives CDR1 MDHEN, CDR2 SYDVKM. This CDR3 has 14 amino acids. The CDR3 bases are TGTGCCAGTGGGTCCAGCTCTGGGGCCAACGTCCTGACTTTC. Its protein product is CASGSSSGANVLTF. Based on the CDR3 plus reference TRBV28 and TRBJ2-6, the full variable domain is DVKVTQSSRYLVKRTGEKVFLECVQDMDHENMFWYRQDPGLGLRLIYFSYDVKMKEKGDIPEGYSVSREKKERFSLILESASTNQTSMYLCASGSSSGANVLTFGAGSRLTVL.

Comment on this clonotype: A much larger clone sits a single nucleotide away, making a read error possible. The chain has TRBV29-1 and TRBJ1-2; D unclear. Trimming took off 1 base at V and 3 bases at J, with 12 bases between the two ends. The CDR3 consists of 14 residues. Germline V gene sequence: CDR1 SQVTM, CDR2 ANQGSEA. The CDR3: CSVEGGANDYGYTF. The CDR3 coding sequence is TGCAGCGTTGAAGGCGGTGCTAACGACTATGGCTACACCTTC.

The rearrangement joins TRBV29-1 to TRBJ2-5; 9 bases match TRBD1. V shed 3 bases, J shed 4 bases, and the junction held 15 bases outside the gene matches. The CDR3 runs to 17 residues. CDR1 SQVTM and CDR2 ANQGSEA come from the germline V gene. Here the CDR3 DNA reads TGCAGCGTTGAGAGGTTATGGACAGGGGAAACAGGAGAGACCCAGTACTTC. Translated: CSVERLWTGETGETQYF.

The chain combines TRBV4-1 with TRBJ1-2, with 7 bases fitting TRBD1. The V gene's germline CDR1 is MGHRA and CDR2 YSYEKL. With 4 bases clipped from V and 4 bases from J, the junction kept 6 bases outside the gene matches. This CDR3 comprises 14 residues. The CDR3 nucleotides are TGCGCCAGCAGCCGGGACAGCGGATTCTATGGCTACACCTTC. Translation gives CASSRDSGFYGYTF.

This clonotype was detected only a few times. The chain combines TRBV7-8 with TRBJ2-1; D might be TRBD1 (6 bases). The V and J ends lost 5 bases and 0 bases respectively, with 23 bases between them. The CDR3 is 19 amino acids. Germline V gene lookup returns CDR1 SGHVS and CDR2 FQNEAQ. The CDR3 nucleotides are TGTGCCAGCAGCGGTCACCGGGACAAGGTGATCAGCTCCTACAATGAGCAGTTCTTC. This sequence encodes CASSGHRDKVISSYNEQFF.

This clonotype came up a few times. The rearrangement links TRBV27 to TRBJ2-1, with TRBD2 matching 7 bases. Germline lookup yields CDR1 MNHEY and CDR2 SMNVEV (reference sequence). J lost 0 bases, V lost 6 bases, and 11 bases had no gene match. The CDR3 is 17 residues long. This CDR3 reads CASSRGFAGDSYNEQFF. CDR3 coding DNA: TGTGCCAGCAGCCGGGGTTTTGCGGGGGACTCCTACAATGAGCAGTTCTTC.

The chain carries TRBV7-2 and TRBJ2-3; no firm D call. The V gene lost 4 bases and the J gene lost 3 bases, with 20 bases spanning the gap. This CDR3 has 17 amino acids. Germline V gives CDR1 SGHTA, CDR2 FQGNSA. The DNA of the CDR3 is TGTGCCAGCAGCTCCCGCTTGAGAGGAATTGGTACAGATACGCAGTATTTT. Its protein product is CASSSRLRGIGTDTQYF.

The sample holds a few counts of this clonotype. This rearrangement joins TRBV15 to TRBJ1-2, with 7 bases fitting TRBD1. The CDR3 spans 15 residues. Germline CDR1 LNHNV, CDR2 YYDKDF (reference sequence). The junction had 12 bases not matched to a gene; V was cut back by 5 bases and J by 6 bases. CDR3 nucleotides: TGTGCCACCAGCCCTCGAATAATGACAGGGCATGGCTACACCTTC. Encoded protein: CATSPRIMTGHGYTF.